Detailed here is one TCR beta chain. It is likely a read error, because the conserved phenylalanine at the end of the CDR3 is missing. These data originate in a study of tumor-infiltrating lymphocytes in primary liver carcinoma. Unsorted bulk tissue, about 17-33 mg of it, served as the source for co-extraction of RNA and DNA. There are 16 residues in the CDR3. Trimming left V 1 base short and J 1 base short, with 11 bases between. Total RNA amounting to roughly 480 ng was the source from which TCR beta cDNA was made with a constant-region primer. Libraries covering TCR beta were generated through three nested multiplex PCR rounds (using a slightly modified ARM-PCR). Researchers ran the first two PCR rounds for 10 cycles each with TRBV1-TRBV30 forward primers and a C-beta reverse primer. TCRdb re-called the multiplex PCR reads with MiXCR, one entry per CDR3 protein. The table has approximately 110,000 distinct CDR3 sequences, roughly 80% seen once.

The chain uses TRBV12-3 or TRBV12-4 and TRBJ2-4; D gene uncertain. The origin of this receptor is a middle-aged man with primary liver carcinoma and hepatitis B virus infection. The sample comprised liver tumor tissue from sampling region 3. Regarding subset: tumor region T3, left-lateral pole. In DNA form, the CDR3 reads TGTGCCAGCAGTTTAGACGGTATAGGGGCCAAAAACATTCAGTACCTC. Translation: CASSLDGIGAKNIQYL.